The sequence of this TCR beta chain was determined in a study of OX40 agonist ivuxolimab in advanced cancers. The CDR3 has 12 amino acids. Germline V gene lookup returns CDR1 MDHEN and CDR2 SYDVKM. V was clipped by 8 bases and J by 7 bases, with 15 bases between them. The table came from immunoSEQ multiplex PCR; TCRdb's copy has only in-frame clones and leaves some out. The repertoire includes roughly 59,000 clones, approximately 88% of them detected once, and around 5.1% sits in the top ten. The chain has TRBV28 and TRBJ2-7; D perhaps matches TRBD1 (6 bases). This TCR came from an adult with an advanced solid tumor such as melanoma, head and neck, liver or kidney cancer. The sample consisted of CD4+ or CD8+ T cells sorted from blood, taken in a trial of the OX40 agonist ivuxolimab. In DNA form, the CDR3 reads TGTGCCAGCGAGGACAGATTACGTGAGCAGTACTTC. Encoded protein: CASEDRLREQYF.